The 7 T cell receptor beta chains in this list originate from one sample, sequenced in a study of read filtering for tumor transcriptome and immune sequencing (dated by TCRdb to about 2020). TCRdb records Illumina HiSeq 4000 as the sequencer. The Immunoverse kit was used to build TCR libraries from about 430 ng RNA, with molecular barcoded adaptors covering alpha/delta and beta/gamma chains. Through fastp at Q25 and MiXCR, TCRdb rebuilt clones from the public reads, retaining in-frame beta chains. Rows matching on CDR3 protein sequence are summarized as one entry with the most common DNA and genes. The sample table lists 49,000 or so distinct CDR3 sequences, more than 10% of them with a count of one. The top ten constitute roughly 14% of the sample. Sequences were obtained from a population of CD138-negative cells sorted from bone marrow. The cell subset or site tag for this specimen amounts to: bone marrow mononuclear cells depleted of CD138+ plasma/myeloma cells by negative magnetic selection. The receptors shown here come from a donor at least 40 years old with multiple myeloma.

This clonotype was found many times. The V gene is TRBV24-1, the J gene TRBJ2-3, with 10 positions matching TRBD1. CDR1 and CDR2 from the germline V gene are KGHDR and SFDVKD. The CDR3 runs to 17 residues. V shed 4 bases, J shed 2 bases, and the junction held 8 bases outside the gene matches. CDR3 DNA: TGTGCCACCAGTGACCCGGGACAGGGGTCTTTCACAGATACGCAGTATTTT. This gives the protein CATSDPGQGSFTDTQYF.

This clonotype occurred many times. J is TRBJ2-7 and V is TRBV6-5; possible D gene TRBD1, 5 bases. The CDR3 is made up of 15 amino acids. V lost 3 bases and J 5 bases, leaving 17 bases between the germline ends. Germline V gene data show CDR1 as MNHEY and CDR2 as SVGAGI. The CDR3 DNA reads as TGTGCCAGCAGTTATGGGGCGGCGCCTCTGGACGAGCAGTACTTC. Translated: CASSYGAAPLDEQYF.

This clonotype was counted at least ten times. The chain has TRBV30 and TRBJ1-5; D possibly corresponds to TRBD1 (5 bases). Germline V gene data show CDR1 as GTSNPN and CDR2 as SVGIG (reference sequence). Trimming removed 0 bases from V and 4 bases from J, with 16 bases in between. The CDR3 loop spans 16 amino acids. The CDR3 DNA reads as TGTGCCTGGAGTGTGCCGTCTGGGGGGAGTAATCAGCCCCAGCATTTT. Residues: CAWSVPSGGSNQPQHF.

Points on this clonotype: Since a much larger clone is just one base distant, this may be a read error. The conserved closing phenylalanine or tryptophan is absent in this CDR3, likely reflecting a read error. The rearrangement joins TRBV15 to TRBJ2-7; the D gene is possibly TRBD1 (6 bases). This CDR3 contains 15 residues. Trimming took 5 bases from V and 4 from J, leaving 18 bases between them. The germline gives CDR1 LNHNV, CDR2 YYDKDF (reference sequence). This CDR3 reads CATSGPRGDIYEQYL. Written as DNA, the CDR3 is TGTGCCACCAGCGGGCCTCGAGGGGACATATACGAGCAGTACCTC.

In regard to this clonotype: One base away lies a much larger clone, so this may be a sequencing read error. The CDR3 end shows no conserved phenylalanine or tryptophan, and so a read error is likely. The chain employs TRBV28 and TRBJ2-5; D is possibly TRBD2 (6 bases). V lost 8 bases and J lost 0, with 7 bases in between. This CDR3 has 12 residues. Germline lookup yields CDR1 MDHEN and CDR2 SYDVKM. The CDR3 here is CASVADQETQYL. CDR3 coding DNA: TGTGCCAGCGTAGCGGACCAAGAGACCCAGTACCTC.

Comment on this clonotype: A much bigger clone sits one base away, suggesting this may be a read error. The chain has TRBV5-1 and TRBJ2-1, with TRBD2 identical over 7 bases. The CDR3 totals 14 residues. Germline V CDR1 and CDR2: SGHRS, YFSETQ. The CDR3 DNA follows: TGCGCCAGCAGACGGAACGGGGGAGGGAATGGGCAGTTCTTC. This sequence encodes CASRRNGGGNGQFF.

This clonotype was observed at least ten times. The V and J genes are TRBV28 and TRBJ2-2, with D possibly being TRBD1 (6 bases). CDR3 length equals 15 residues. The V gene lost 6 bases and the J gene lost 1 base, with 12 bases spanning the gap. CDR1 is MDHEN and CDR2 is SYDVKM in the germline V gene. The CDR3 bases are TGTGCCAGCAGAAACGGACAGAAGAACACCGGGGAGCTGTTTTTT. Translated, it gives CASRNGQKNTGELFF.